This T cell receptor beta chain was sequenced during a study of shared clonotypes between healthy human individuals. About this clone: The antigen remains unidentified.

Whole-study findings and limits: Relative to memory subsets, naive subsets generally showed larger estimated richness.

The donors were adults (healthy and HIV-negative) with no recent acute infections or vaccinations. Germline values: CDR1 SGHTA, CDR2 FQGNSA. The CDR3 length is 11 residues. V was shortened by 5 bases and J by 14 bases, with 10 bases between the two germline ends. The method was immunoSEQ multiplex PCR; TCRdb's version includes in-frame clones alone and lacks a portion of them. The sample lists about 1 million clones, about 77% occurring once. The V call is TRBV7-2, the J call TRBJ1-6; D remains ambiguous. The TCR originated in a man aged 18 to 35 in good health. Sequencing was done on a sample of memory CD4+ T cells sorted from blood. Subset of the sample: CD45RA-negative fraction. The CDR3 protein is CASSPGRALHF. In DNA, the CDR3 is TGTGCCAGCAGCCCCGGACGGGCCCTCCACTTT.